Listed below are T cell receptor beta chains from one sample, sequenced in a study of blood T cell repertoires in COVID-19. This table comes from immunoSEQ multiplex PCR, and its TCRdb copy is limited to in-frame clones, with some not included. This sample has about 190,000 clones; 80% to 90% occur once, and the top ten carry less than 20%. Sequences were obtained from peripheral blood. These receptors were obtained from a human donor in a cohort sampled during active COVID-19. CDR3s include the opening cysteine and the closing phenylalanine or tryptophan. The D gene is left open where the match is weak. A clone size is listed for some rows: how often the clone was seen (once, few, many), or a class if it is expanded.

clone size: .; D gene: .; J gene: TRBJ2-1; V gene: TRBV3-1/TRBV3-2; CDR3 DNA: TGTGCCAGCAGCCAAGTCCTAGCCGATACACAGTTCTTC; CDR3 protein: CASSQVLADTQFF
clone size: .; D gene: TRBD1; J gene: TRBJ1-2; V gene: TRBV11-2; CDR3 DNA: TGTGCCAGCAGCGCAACAGGGGCTGGCTACACCTTC; CDR3 protein: CASSATGAGYTF
clone size: once; D gene: .; J gene: TRBJ1-1; V gene: TRBV19; CDR3 DNA: TGTGCCAGTAGTATTAGGCGGGGTCCTGCTTTCTTT; CDR3 protein: CASSIRRGPAFF
clone size: .; D gene: TRBD1; J gene: TRBJ1-6; V gene: TRBV5-4; CDR3 DNA: TGTGCCAGCAGCTCAGAACAGGGGAACAATTCACCCCTCCACTTT; CDR3 protein: CASSSEQGNNSPLHF
clone size: .; D gene: .; J gene: TRBJ2-3; V gene: TRBV29-1; CDR3 DNA: TGCAGCGGCAGTGGCAGGGTGACAGATACGCAGTATTTT; CDR3 protein: CSGSGRVTDTQYF
clone size: medium-sized; D gene: TRBD2; J gene: TRBJ2-1; V gene: TRBV2; CDR3 DNA: TGTGCCAGCCGGGGGGAGGGGTCCTACAATGAGCAGTTCTTC; CDR3 protein: CASRGEGSYNEQFF
clone size: .; D gene: TRBD1; J gene: TRBJ1-2; V gene: TRBV12-3/TRBV12-4; CDR3 DNA: TGTGCCAGCTCCCGGGACAGGGCAGGCTACACCTTC; CDR3 protein: CASSRDRAGYTF
clone size: .; D gene: TRBD2; J gene: TRBJ2-1; V gene: TRBV2; CDR3 DNA: TGTGCCACCACCGGGAGGGCTGGGAATGAGCAGTTCTTC; CDR3 protein: CATTGRAGNEQFF
clone size: once; D gene: TRBD1; J gene: TRBJ2-3; V gene: TRBV12-3/TRBV12-4; CDR3 DNA: TGTGCCAGCACAACAGGGGTGGCAGATACGCAGTATTTT; CDR3 protein: CASTTGVADTQYF
clone size: .; D gene: TRBD1; J gene: TRBJ1-2; V gene: TRBV6-5; CDR3 DNA: TGTGCCAGCAGTTACTTCTTCAGGGGGCACAACTATGGCTACACCTTC; CDR3 protein: CASSYFFRGHNYGYTF
clone size: .; D gene: .; J gene: TRBJ1-1; V gene: TRBV9; CDR3 DNA: TGTGCCAGCAGCGTAGGTCCTTCCCCGAACACTGAAGCTTTCTTT; CDR3 protein: CASSVGPSPNTEAFF
clone size: .; D gene: .; J gene: TRBJ2-2; V gene: TRBV18; CDR3 DNA: TGTGCCAGCTCAGGGACTTGGGGGTCCCTCACCGGGGAGCTGTTTTTT; CDR3 protein: CASSGTWGSLTGELFF
clone size: .; D gene: .; J gene: TRBJ1-2; V gene: TRBV19; CDR3 DNA: TGTGCCAGTAGCCCTGGGGGGGGTACCTATGGCTACACCTTC; CDR3 protein: CASSPGGGTYGYTF
clone size: few; D gene: .; J gene: TRBJ2-1; V gene: TRBV29-1; CDR3 DNA: TGCAGCGTTGGTGACAGAAGGTACAATGAGCAGTTCTTC; CDR3 protein: CSVGDRRYNEQFF
clone size: many; D gene: .; J gene: TRBJ2-2; V gene: TRBV4-1; CDR3 DNA: TGCGCCAGCAGCCAAGAAGTCCCGGTCGCGAACACCGGGGAGCTGTTTTTT; CDR3 protein: CASSQEVPVANTGELFF
clone size: .; D gene: .; J gene: TRBJ1-1; V gene: TRBV10-1; CDR3 DNA: TGCGCCAGCTCACGGCTAGGTGAAGCTTTCTTT; CDR3 protein: CASSRLGEAFF
clone size: .; D gene: .; J gene: TRBJ2-5; V gene: TRBV7-9; CDR3 DNA: TGTGCCAGCAGCTTAGCCCAGGGGCTTCAAGAGACCCAGTACTTC; CDR3 protein: CASSLAQGLQETQYF
clone size: .; D gene: TRBD2; J gene: TRBJ2-2; V gene: TRBV28; CDR3 DNA: TGTGCCAGCAGTATTCAACTAGCGGGAGGGCCGGCGAGGGGGGAGCTGTTTTTT; CDR3 protein: CASSIQLAGGPARGELFF
clone size: few; D gene: TRBD2; J gene: TRBJ2-2; V gene: TRBV28; CDR3 DNA: TGTGCCAGTTATACGGGGGGGAACACCGGGGAGCTGTTTTTT; CDR3 protein: CASYTGGNTGELFF
clone size: .; D gene: TRBD2; J gene: TRBJ2-7; V gene: TRBV5-1; CDR3 DNA: TGCGCCAGCAGCTTGGCAGCGGGAGGAGTAGACGAGCAGTACTTC; CDR3 protein: CASSLAAGGVDEQYF
clone size: .; D gene: .; J gene: TRBJ2-6; V gene: TRBV5-1; CDR3 DNA: TGCGCCAGCAGCTTGACAGGCTCTGGGGCCAACGTCCTGACTTTC; CDR3 protein: CASSLTGSGANVLTF
clone size: .; D gene: .; J gene: TRBJ1-1; V gene: TRBV5-4; CDR3 DNA: TGTGCCAGCAGCTTGGGGGCGAACACTGAAGCTTTCTTT; CDR3 protein: CASSLGANTEAFF
clone size: .; D gene: TRBD2; J gene: TRBJ2-3; V gene: TRBV27; CDR3 DNA: TGTGCCAGCAGTTTAACCCCGTTGCGGGGGGGCGGAGATACGCAGTATTTT; CDR3 protein: CASSLTPLRGGGDTQYF
clone size: .; D gene: .; J gene: TRBJ1-6; V gene: TRBV6-2/TRBV6-3; CDR3 DNA: TGTGCCAGCAGTGTCCGACAGGCCCTAAATTCACCCCTCCACTTT; CDR3 protein: CASSVRQALNSPLHF
clone size: .; D gene: TRBD2; J gene: TRBJ2-2; V gene: TRBV3-1/TRBV3-2; CDR3 DNA: TGTGCCAGCAGCCCGGGGACTAGCGGGACCGGGGAGCTGTTTTTT; CDR3 protein: CASSPGTSGTGELFF
clone size: .; D gene: .; J gene: TRBJ1-6; V gene: TRBV24-1; CDR3 DNA: TGTGCCACCAGTGAAACAGGGCCCCCACAAGTATCACCCCTCCACTTT; CDR3 protein: CATSETGPPQVSPLHF
clone size: once; D gene: TRBD2; J gene: TRBJ2-3; V gene: TRBV7-8; CDR3 DNA: TGTGCCAGCAGCTTTAACGCGGGGGGGAGAACAGATACGCAGTATTTT; CDR3 protein: CASSFNAGGRTDTQYF
clone size: few; D gene: TRBD1; J gene: TRBJ1-2; V gene: TRBV2; CDR3 DNA: TGTGCCAGCAGTGAGACAGGGGACTATGGCTACACCTTC; CDR3 protein: CASSETGDYGYTF
clone size: .; D gene: TRBD1; J gene: TRBJ2-5; V gene: TRBV7-8; CDR3 DNA: TGTGCCAGCAGCTTACCCCTGGGACAGGGGGAGACCCAGTACTTC; CDR3 protein: CASSLPLGQGETQYF
clone size: .; D gene: TRBD1; J gene: TRBJ2-5; V gene: TRBV19; CDR3 DNA: TGTGCCAGTAGTCCGATTCAGGGGGCCGGAGAGACCCAGTACTTC; CDR3 protein: CASSPIQGAGETQYF
clone size: .; D gene: TRBD1; J gene: TRBJ1-4; V gene: TRBV15; CDR3 DNA: TGTGCCACCAGCACGGGACAGGGGATGGAAAAACTGTTTTTT; CDR3 protein: CATSTGQGMEKLFF
clone size: once; D gene: TRBD1; J gene: TRBJ1-1; V gene: TRBV7-9; CDR3 DNA: TGTGCCAGCAGCTTAAGTAGCGGACAGGGGGTCTCGGAAGCTTTCTTT; CDR3 protein: CASSLSSGQGVSEAFF
clone size: .; D gene: .; J gene: TRBJ1-5; V gene: TRBV7-2; CDR3 DNA: TGTGCCAGCAGACCTAAACAGGGAAATCAGCCCCAGCATTTT; CDR3 protein: CASRPKQGNQPQHF
clone size: .; D gene: TRBD1; J gene: TRBJ1-2; V gene: TRBV6-5; CDR3 DNA: TGTGCCAGCAGTTGGGGGGACAGCAACTATGGCTACACCTTC; CDR3 protein: CASSWGDSNYGYTF
clone size: .; D gene: .; J gene: TRBJ1-3; V gene: TRBV3-1/TRBV3-2; CDR3 DNA: TGTGCCAGCAGCCCCCAGGCCCGCGGAAACACCATATATTTT; CDR3 protein: CASSPQARGNTIYF
clone size: .; D gene: .; J gene: TRBJ1-1; V gene: TRBV2; CDR3 DNA: TGTGCCAGCAGCGGGACTGCGGGGGGACTGGCTTTCTTT; CDR3 protein: CASSGTAGGLAFF
clone size: .; D gene: TRBD2; J gene: TRBJ2-2; V gene: TRBV13; CDR3 DNA: TGTGCCAGCAGCTTCCCCTCTTCGCTTCGGGACCGCTCCGGGACTAGCCCAAACACCGGGGAGCTGTTTTTT; CDR3 protein: CASSFPSSLRDRSGTSPNTGELFF